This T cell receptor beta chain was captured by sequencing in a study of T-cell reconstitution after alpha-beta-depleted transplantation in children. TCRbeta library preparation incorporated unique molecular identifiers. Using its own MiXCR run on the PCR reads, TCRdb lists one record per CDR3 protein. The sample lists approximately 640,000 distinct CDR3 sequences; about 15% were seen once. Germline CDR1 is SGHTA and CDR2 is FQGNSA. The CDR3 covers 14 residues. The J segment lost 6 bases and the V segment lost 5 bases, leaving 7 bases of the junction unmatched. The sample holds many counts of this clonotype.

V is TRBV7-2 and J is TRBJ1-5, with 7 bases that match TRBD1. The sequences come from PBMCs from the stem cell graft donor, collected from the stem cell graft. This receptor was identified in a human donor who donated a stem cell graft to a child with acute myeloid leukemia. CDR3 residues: CASSLRQGTQPQHF. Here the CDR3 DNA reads TGTGCCAGCAGCCTGAGACAGGGCACTCAGCCCCAGCATTTT.